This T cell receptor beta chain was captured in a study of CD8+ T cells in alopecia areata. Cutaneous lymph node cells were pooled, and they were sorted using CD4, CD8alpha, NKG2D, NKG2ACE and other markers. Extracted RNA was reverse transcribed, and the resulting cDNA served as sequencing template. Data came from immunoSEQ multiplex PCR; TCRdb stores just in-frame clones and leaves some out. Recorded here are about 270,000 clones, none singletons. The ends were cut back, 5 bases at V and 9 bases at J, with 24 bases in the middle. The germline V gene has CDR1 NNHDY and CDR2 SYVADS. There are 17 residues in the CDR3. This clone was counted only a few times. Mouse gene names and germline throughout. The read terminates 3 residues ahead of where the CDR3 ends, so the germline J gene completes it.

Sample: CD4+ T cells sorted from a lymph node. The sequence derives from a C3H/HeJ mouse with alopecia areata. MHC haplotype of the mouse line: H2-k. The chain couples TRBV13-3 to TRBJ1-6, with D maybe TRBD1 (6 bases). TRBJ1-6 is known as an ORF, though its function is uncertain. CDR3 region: CASSPLQGGNSGSPLYF. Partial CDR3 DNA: TGTGCCAGCAGCCCCTTACAGGGCGGGAATTCGGGTTCGCCC.